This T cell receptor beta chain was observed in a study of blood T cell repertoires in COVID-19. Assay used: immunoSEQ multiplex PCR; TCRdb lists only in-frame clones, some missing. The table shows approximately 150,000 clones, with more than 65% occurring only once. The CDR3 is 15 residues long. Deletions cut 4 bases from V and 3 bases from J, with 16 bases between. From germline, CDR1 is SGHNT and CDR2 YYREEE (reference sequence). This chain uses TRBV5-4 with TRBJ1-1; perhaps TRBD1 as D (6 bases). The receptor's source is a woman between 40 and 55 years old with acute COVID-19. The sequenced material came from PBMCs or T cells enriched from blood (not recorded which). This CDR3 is CASSGIGRGDTEAFF. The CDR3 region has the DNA TGTGCCAGCAGCGGGATCGGCAGGGGTGACACTGAAGCTTTCTTT.